Listed below are T cell receptor beta chains from one sample, sequenced in a study of T cell changes during pregnancy in multiple sclerosis. The table came from immunoSEQ multiplex PCR; TCRdb's copy has only in-frame clones and leaves some out. The sample consists of tens of thousands of clones, about 90% of them appearing once. Sequenced material: CD4+ T cells from peripheral blood mononuclear cells, taken after pregnancy. The receptors come from a female donor in good health, enrolled as a control in a pregnancy study. The CDR3 runs from the conserved cysteine through the conserved F or W. The D gene is left open where the match is weak. The size field is filled for only some rows; it gives once, few, many or a size class.

TRBD2	TRBV5-1	NA	TRBJ2-3	CASSFSGGADTQYF	TGCGCCAGCAGCTTTAGCGGGGGGGCAGATACGCAGTATTTT
TRBD1	TRBV9	NA	TRBJ2-2	CASSGGQGRTGELFF	TGTGCCAGCAGCGGGGGACAGGGGAGGACCGGGGAGCTGTTTTTT
NA	TRBV25-1	NA	TRBJ2-5	CASSEGRGGETQYF	TGTGCCAGCAGTGAAGGGAGGGGGGGGGAGACCCAGTACTTC
NA	TRBV9	NA	TRBJ2-3	CASSVDARTSTDTQYF	TGTGCCAGCAGCGTAGACGCCCGAACTAGCACAGATACGCAGTATTTT
NA	TRBV5-1	NA	TRBJ2-3	CASSLGAKGVTDTQYF	TGCGCCAGCAGCCTAGGAGCTAAGGGGGTCACAGATACGCAGTATTTT
NA	TRBV7-2	NA	TRBJ2-2	CASSLDWRSGELFF	TGTGCCAGCAGCTTAGATTGGAGGAGCGGGGAGCTGTTTTTT
TRBD1	TRBV27	NA	TRBJ1-4	CASSPRWGTGARNEKLFF	TGTGCCAGCAGTCCCCGGTGGGGTACAGGGGCGAGAAATGAAAAACTGTTTTTT
NA	TRBV5-8	NA	TRBJ1-3	CASSPGINSGNTIYF	TGTGCCAGCAGCCCCGGGATAAACTCTGGAAACACCATATATTTT
NA	TRBV4-2	NA	TRBJ1-3	CASSQDPAGAGNTIYF	TGTGCCAGCAGCCAAGATCCGGCAGGGGCTGGAAACACCATATATTTT
NA	TRBV7-2	once	TRBJ2-1	CASSPDRSSYNEQFF	TGTGCCAGCAGCCCCGACAGGAGCTCCTACAATGAGCAGTTCTTC
NA	TRBV5-1	NA	TRBJ1-1	CASSLRGLSGEVEAFF	TGCGCCAGCAGCTTAAGAGGACTGTCGGGGGAGGTTGAAGCTTTCTTT
NA	TRBV6-5	once	TRBJ2-5	CASSRDPEEGTQYF	TGTGCCAGCAGTCGGGACCCCGAGGAGGGGACCCAGTACTTC
NA	TRBV9	NA	TRBJ2-1	CASSARTGGANEQFF	TGTGCCAGCAGCGCCCGGACAGGAGGGGCCAATGAGCAGTTCTTC
TRBD1	TRBV5-6	NA	TRBJ1-5	CASSRVTGAVESNQPQHF	TGTGCCAGCAGCCGAGTTACAGGGGCTGTCGAAAGCAATCAGCCCCAGCATTTT
TRBD1	TRBV11-2	NA	TRBJ1-6	CASSVQGNSPLHF	TGTGCCAGCAGCGTACAGGGGAATTCACCCCTCCACTTT
TRBD2	TRBV10-3	NA	TRBJ2-6	CAISDLAGGRSGANVLTF	TGTGCCATCAGTGATCTAGCGGGGGGCCGCTCTGGGGCCAACGTCCTGACTTTC
NA	TRBV5-1	NA	TRBJ1-3	CASSLVGTGSGNTIYF	TGCGCCAGCAGCTTGGTCGGAACAGGCTCTGGAAACACCATATATTTT
NA	TRBV7-8	NA	TRBJ2-4	CASSLGTIENIQYF	TGTGCCAGCAGCTTAGGGACTATTGAAAACATTCAGTACTTC
TRBD2	TRBV7-2	NA	TRBJ2-5	CASSRSGGGETQYF	TGTGCCAGCAGCCGTTCCGGGGGGGGAGAGACCCAGTACTTC
TRBD1	TRBV5-4	NA	TRBJ2-2	CASSLPGQLNTGELFF	TGTGCCAGCAGCTTACCGGGACAGCTGAACACCGGGGAGCTGTTTTTT